Below are 10 T cell receptor beta chains sequenced from a single sample in a study of control samples from healthy donors and cancer patients (TCRdb year 2020). The protocol used for the library was the immunoSEQ multiplex PCR assay. TCRdb took over this immuneACCESS table, retaining in-frame rearrangements with V and J assigned. Such tables are incomplete; in checked studies, under half of the missing clones stem from an unresolved V gene, and the remainder is unexplained. Across this sample there are roughly 120,000 clones, with around nine tenths seen only once. The ten largest clones capture approximately 2.2% of the sample. Sequenced material: blood. The source is a woman between 65 and 79 years old in good health.

Here the CDR3 reads CASSEKRSRARETQYF. The CDR3 DNA is TGTGCCAGCAGTGAAAAACGTAGCAGGGCTAGGGAGACCCAGTACTTC. The chain recombines TRBV6-1 with TRBJ2-5; a weak D match, TRBD1 (5 bases). Germline V gene lookup returns CDR1 MNHNS and CDR2 SASEGT. CDR3 size: 16 residues. Trimming took off 2 bases at V and 5 bases at J, with 18 bases between the two ends.

This clone was observed a single time. The chain is built from TRBV6-6 and TRBJ2-3; D unresolved. Trimming removed 7 bases from V and 4 bases from J, with 12 bases in between. Germline V gene data show CDR1 as MNHNY and CDR2 as SVGAGI (reference sequence). The CDR3 runs 13 residues. CDR3 in DNA: TGTGCCAGCACCCCTAAACCCGCAGATACGCAGTATTTT. This sequence encodes CASTPKPADTQYF.

J is TRBJ2-2 and V is TRBV18; no firm D call. The germline V and J ends were trimmed by 2 bases and 0 bases, with 10 bases remaining between them. The CDR3 consists of 16 residues. Germline loops: CDR1 KGHSH, CDR2 LQKENI. The CDR3 sequence is CASSPNQATNTGELFF. The CDR3 DNA follows: TGTGCCAGCTCACCAAATCAGGCTACGAACACCGGGGAGCTGTTTTTT.

V gene TRBV7-6 combines with J gene TRBJ2-2; weak D call: TRBD1 (5 bases). From germline, CDR1 is SGHVS and CDR2 FNYEAQ. This CDR3 has 16 residues. Trimming took 1 base from V and 4 from J, leaving 13 bases between them. The chain's CDR3 is CASSLGAGKGTGELFF. The CDR3 bases are TGTGCCAGCAGCTTAGGGGCAGGGAAGGGCACCGGGGAGCTGTTTTTT.

The V call is TRBV3-1 (or the pseudogene TRBV3-2), the J call TRBJ2-1; tentatively, D is TRBD2 (6 bases). Germline CDR1 LGHDT, CDR2 YNNKEL (reference sequence). The CDR3 has 14 residues. Trimming took off 3 bases at V and 5 bases at J, with 11 bases between the two ends. This CDR3 reads CASSQRGTDNEQFF. The CDR3, as DNA: TGTGCCAGCAGCCAGCGCGGGACCGACAATGAGCAGTTCTTC.

Points on this clone: A read error may account for a junction end that differs from germline. The rearrangement uses TRBV5-1 and TRBJ1-1; no clear D. Germline-derived CDR1 and CDR2 are SGHRS and YFSETQ. The CDR3 is 14 amino acids. The chain's CDR3 is CASGLATANTEAFF. The CDR3 bases are TGCGCCAGCGGCTTGGCTACAGCGAACACTGAAGCTTTCTTT.

The chain recombines TRBV7-8 with TRBJ1-2; D call uncertain. CDR3 size: 15 residues. Germline values: CDR1 SGHVS, CDR2 FQNEAQ. V was trimmed by 5 bases and J by 4 bases, leaving 17 bases between them. Here the CDR3 reads CASSTSAKSGYGYTF. CDR3 bases: TGTGCCAGCAGCACTTCGGCCAAATCCGGCTATGGCTACACCTTC.

The CDR3 bases are TGTGCCAGCTCACCAGTAGGACCGAACACTGAAGCTTTCTTT. It encodes CASSPVGPNTEAFF. The V call is TRBV18, the J call TRBJ1-1; D ambiguous. CDR1 KGHSH and CDR2 LQKENI come from the germline V gene. This CDR3 has 14 residues. The V end was cut by 2 bases, the J end by 1 base, with 8 bases between.

The V and J genes are TRBV7-3 and TRBJ1-5; D remains ambiguous. Trimming stripped 3 bases from V and 1 base from J, with 4 bases between. Germline V CDR1 and CDR2: SGHTA, FQGTGA. The CDR3 covers 13 residues. DNA of the CDR3: TGTGCCAGCAGCTTCTCGAGCAATCAGCCCCAGCATTTT. It encodes CASSFSSNQPQHF.

The chain couples TRBV6-5 to TRBJ1-2, with 8 bases identical to TRBD1. V lost 1 base to trimming and J lost 7 bases; unmatched junction nucleotides: 8. CDR1 is MNHEY and CDR2 is SVGAGI in the germline V gene. CDR3 length: 15 residues. CDR3 nucleotides: TGTGCCAGCAGTTACTTTGGCAGGGGGCAAAGTGGCTACACCTTC. Its protein product is CASSYFGRGQSGYTF.